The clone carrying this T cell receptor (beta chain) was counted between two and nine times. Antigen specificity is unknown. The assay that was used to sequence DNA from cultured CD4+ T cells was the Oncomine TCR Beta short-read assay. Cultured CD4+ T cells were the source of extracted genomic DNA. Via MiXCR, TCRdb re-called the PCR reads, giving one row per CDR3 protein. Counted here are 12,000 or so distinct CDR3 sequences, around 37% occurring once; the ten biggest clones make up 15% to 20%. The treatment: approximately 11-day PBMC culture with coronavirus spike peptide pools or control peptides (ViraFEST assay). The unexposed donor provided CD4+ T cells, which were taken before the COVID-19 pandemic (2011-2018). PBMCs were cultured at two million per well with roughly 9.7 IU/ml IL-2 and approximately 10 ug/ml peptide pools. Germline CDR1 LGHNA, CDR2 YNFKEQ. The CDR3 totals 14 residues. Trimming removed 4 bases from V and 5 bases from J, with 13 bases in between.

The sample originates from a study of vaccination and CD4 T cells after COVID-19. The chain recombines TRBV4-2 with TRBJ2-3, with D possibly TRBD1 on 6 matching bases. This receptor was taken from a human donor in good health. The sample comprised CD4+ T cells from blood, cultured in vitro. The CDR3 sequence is CASSLTRGVDTQYF. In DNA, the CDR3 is TGTGCCAGCAGCCTTACCAGGGGTGTAGATACGCAGTATTTT.